The rows below give T cell receptor beta chains drawn from one sample of a study of blood T cell repertoires in COVID-19. Some clones are missing from TCRdb's copy, which holds only in-frame ones; the method was immunoSEQ multiplex PCR. Among more than 110,000 clones, almost 85% were seen once, and the ten largest hold roughly 2.9%. The source material was peripheral blood. These receptors originate from a middle-aged man with acute or convalescent COVID-19. Both conserved end residues are part of each CDR3. Each record gives: J gene, V gene, clone size, D gene, CDR3 protein, CDR3 DNA. D genes are given only for firm matches. Rows give clone size only sometimes, using once, few, many, or a class for an expanded clone.

j_call: TRBJ2-7; v_call: TRBV7-6; clone_size: few; d_call: TRBD1; cdr3_aa: CASSLTPGQGLLYEQYF; cdr3_nt: TGTGCCAGCAGCCTTACACCGGGACAGGGGTTGTTATACGAGCAGTACTTC
j_call: TRBJ1-5; v_call: TRBV24-1; clone_size: -; d_call: -; cdr3_aa: CATSLPGKVSNQPQHF; cdr3_nt: TGTGCCACCAGCTTACCCGGTAAAGTTAGCAATCAGCCCCAGCATTTT
j_call: TRBJ1-1; v_call: TRBV4-1; clone_size: -; d_call: -; cdr3_aa: CASSHPLPLRDTEAFF; cdr3_nt: TGCGCCAGCAGCCATCCACTACCTCTCCGCGACACTGAAGCTTTCTTT
j_call: TRBJ1-3; v_call: TRBV6-5; clone_size: -; d_call: -; cdr3_aa: CASSYSQGGNTIYF; cdr3_nt: TGTGCCAGCAGTTACTCGCAGGGAGGAAACACCATATATTTT
j_call: TRBJ2-1; v_call: TRBV7-2; clone_size: -; d_call: TRBD2; cdr3_aa: CASSFVSGRAKLEQFF; cdr3_nt: TGTGCCAGCAGCTTCGTAAGCGGGAGGGCTAAGTTGGAGCAGTTCTTC
j_call: TRBJ1-3; v_call: TRBV4-1; clone_size: -; d_call: -; cdr3_aa: CASSQADSDSGNTIYF; cdr3_nt: TGCGCCAGCAGCCAAGCGGACAGCGATTCTGGAAACACCATATATTTT
j_call: TRBJ2-7; v_call: TRBV2; clone_size: -; d_call: -; cdr3_aa: CASLDTYYEQYF; cdr3_nt: TGTGCCAGCCTCGACACTTACTACGAGCAGTACTTC
j_call: TRBJ1-5; v_call: TRBV19; clone_size: once; d_call: TRBD1; cdr3_aa: CASTTGVQPQHF; cdr3_nt: TGTGCCAGTACCACAGGGGTACAGCCCCAGCATTTT
j_call: TRBJ2-7; v_call: TRBV5-1; clone_size: -; d_call: -; cdr3_aa: CASSLTGFEQYF; cdr3_nt: TGCGCCAGCAGCTTGACAGGTTTCGAGCAGTACTTC
j_call: TRBJ1-2; v_call: TRBV7-8; clone_size: -; d_call: -; cdr3_aa: CASSFGGTRTYGYTF; cdr3_nt: TGTGCCAGCAGCTTCGGCGGGACGCGGACCTATGGCTACACCTTC
j_call: TRBJ2-4; v_call: TRBV13; clone_size: -; d_call: TRBD2; cdr3_aa: CASSLDGTSGGLHSKNIQYF; cdr3_nt: TGTGCCAGCAGCTTAGACGGGACTAGCGGGGGGCTGCATTCCAAAAACATTCAGTACTTC
j_call: TRBJ2-3; v_call: TRBV9; clone_size: -; d_call: TRBD2; cdr3_aa: CASSTPYRGGADTQYF; cdr3_nt: TGTGCCAGCAGCACCCCCTACCGGGGGGGCGCAGATACGCAGTATTTT
j_call: TRBJ1-2; v_call: TRBV11-3; clone_size: -; d_call: -; cdr3_aa: CASSLDSRGRHYGYTF; cdr3_nt: TGTGCCAGCAGCTTAGATAGCCGCGGGAGGCACTATGGCTACACCTTC
j_call: TRBJ1-4; v_call: TRBV5-1; clone_size: -; d_call: TRBD1; cdr3_aa: CASSPTLTGNEKLFF; cdr3_nt: TGCGCCAGCAGCCCCACCCTGACAGGGAACGAAAAACTGTTTTTT
j_call: TRBJ1-6; v_call: TRBV6-6; clone_size: -; d_call: -; cdr3_aa: CASRRGGDSPLHF; cdr3_nt: TGTGCCAGTCGGCGGGGGGGGGATTCACCCCTCCACTTT
j_call: TRBJ1-5; v_call: TRBV19; clone_size: -; d_call: -; cdr3_aa: CASSTGRGSNQPQHF; cdr3_nt: TGTGCCAGTAGTACGGGTAGAGGGAGCAATCAGCCCCAGCATTTT
j_call: TRBJ2-6; v_call: TRBV7-3; clone_size: -; d_call: -; cdr3_aa: CASSSQGTGANVLTF; cdr3_nt: TGTGCCAGCAGCTCCCAGGGAACTGGGGCCAACGTCCTGACTTTC
j_call: TRBJ2-3; v_call: TRBV28; clone_size: -; d_call: -; cdr3_aa: CASRPQGEFASSTDTQYF; cdr3_nt: TGTGCCAGCAGGCCCCAGGGTGAGTTCGCATCTAGCACAGATACGCAGTATTTT
j_call: TRBJ2-1; v_call: TRBV19; clone_size: -; d_call: TRBD2; cdr3_aa: CASSSLAGGHNEQFF; cdr3_nt: TGTGCCAGTAGTTCGCTAGCGGGAGGGCACAATGAGCAGTTCTTC
j_call: TRBJ1-5; v_call: TRBV28; clone_size: -; d_call: -; cdr3_aa: CASRPTGLGQPQHF; cdr3_nt: TGTGCCAGCAGACCAACAGGGTTAGGTCAGCCCCAGCATTTT
j_call: TRBJ2-4; v_call: TRBV5-1; clone_size: -; d_call: -; cdr3_aa: CASSLGWGDLAKNIQYF; cdr3_nt: TGCGCCAGCAGCTTGGGTTGGGGGGACCTAGCCAAAAACATTCAGTACTTC
j_call: TRBJ1-2; v_call: TRBV5-1; clone_size: -; d_call: TRBD1; cdr3_aa: CASSLSGSTGGPYGYTF; cdr3_nt: TGCGCCAGCAGCTTGTCAGGTTCCACAGGGGGGCCCTATGGCTACACCTTC
j_call: TRBJ2-5; v_call: TRBV6-1; clone_size: -; d_call: TRBD1; cdr3_aa: CASSESGAQGAQYF; cdr3_nt: TGTGCCAGCAGTGAATCAGGGGCGCAGGGGGCCCAGTACTTC
j_call: TRBJ1-2; v_call: TRBV2; clone_size: -; d_call: -; cdr3_aa: CASSEPLAGKVYGYTF; cdr3_nt: TGTGCCAGCAGTGAACCCCTGGCAGGGAAGGTCTATGGCTACACCTTC
j_call: TRBJ2-5; v_call: TRBV5-1; clone_size: -; d_call: TRBD2; cdr3_aa: CASSFGGAGYQETQYF; cdr3_nt: TGCGCCAGCAGCTTCGGGGGAGCGGGGTACCAAGAGACCCAGTACTTC
j_call: TRBJ2-2; v_call: TRBV5-1; clone_size: -; d_call: TRBD1; cdr3_aa: CASGSNLDRVSSHTGELFF; cdr3_nt: TGCGCCAGCGGCTCAAATTTAGACAGGGTCTCATCTCACACCGGGGAGCTGTTTTTT
j_call: TRBJ1-3; v_call: TRBV7-8; clone_size: few; d_call: -; cdr3_aa: CASSLVQSSGNTIYF; cdr3_nt: TGTGCCAGCAGCTTGGTACAGAGCTCTGGAAACACCATATATTTT
j_call: TRBJ2-1; v_call: TRBV19; clone_size: -; d_call: -; cdr3_aa: CASRVSSYNEQFF; cdr3_nt: TGTGCCAGTAGGGTGAGCTCCTACAATGAGCAGTTCTTC
j_call: TRBJ1-1; v_call: TRBV4-2; clone_size: -; d_call: -; cdr3_aa: CASSQDHSQSTEAFF; cdr3_nt: TGTGCCAGCAGCCAAGATCACAGCCAGAGCACTGAAGCTTTCTTT
j_call: TRBJ2-1; v_call: TRBV9; clone_size: -; d_call: -; cdr3_aa: CASSKTGEQFF; cdr3_nt: TGTGCCAGCAGCAAAACGGGTGAGCAGTTCTTC
j_call: TRBJ2-1; v_call: TRBV2; clone_size: once; d_call: TRBD1; cdr3_aa: CASSVPGQVRGALNEQFF; cdr3_nt: TGTGCCAGCAGCGTCCCGGGACAGGTTCGGGGAGCGCTCAATGAGCAGTTCTTC
j_call: TRBJ1-5; v_call: TRBV13; clone_size: -; d_call: -; cdr3_aa: CASSLGGVQPQHF; cdr3_nt: TGTGCCAGCAGCCTAGGCGGGGTTCAGCCCCAGCATTTT
j_call: TRBJ2-3; v_call: TRBV11-2; clone_size: -; d_call: TRBD2; cdr3_aa: CASSLAGATDTQYF; cdr3_nt: TGTGCCAGCAGCCTAGCGGGTGCCACAGATACGCAGTATTTT
j_call: TRBJ1-1; v_call: TRBV11-2; clone_size: once; d_call: -; cdr3_aa: CASSPRTENTEAFF; cdr3_nt: TGTGCCAGCAGCCCCCGGACAGAGAACACTGAAGCTTTCTTT
j_call: TRBJ1-1; v_call: TRBV9; clone_size: -; d_call: -; cdr3_aa: CASSVGSGSTEAFF; cdr3_nt: TGTGCCAGCAGCGTAGGGTCCGGGTCGACTGAAGCTTTCTTT
j_call: TRBJ1-2; v_call: TRBV7-9; clone_size: -; d_call: -; cdr3_aa: CASSSTGGYTF; cdr3_nt: TGTGCCAGCAGTTCTACAGGGGGCTACACCTTC
j_call: TRBJ1-2; v_call: TRBV28; clone_size: -; d_call: -; cdr3_aa: CASSGADYGYTF; cdr3_nt: TGTGCCAGCAGTGGGGCAGACTATGGCTACACCTTC